This T cell receptor beta chain was found in a study of CD8 T cells in Susac syndrome. Random hexamers were used to reverse transcribe the RNA input (roughly 0.5 to 1 ug). Multiplex immunoSEQ PCR targeted 54 Vbeta and 13 Jbeta TCR beta segments. TCRdb re-analysed the immunoSEQ multiplex PCR reads in MiXCR, keeping a single row per CDR3 protein. In the table there are about 200,000 distinct CDR3 sequences, roughly 96% of which are singletons. V gave up 6 bases and J gave up 2 bases, with 10 bases separating them. CDR1 is SQVTM and CDR2 is ANQGSEA in the germline V gene. This CDR3 spans 12 amino acids. This TCR derives from a human donor with multiple sclerosis. The chain links TRBV29-1 to TRBJ1-1; D uncertain. Sequencing was performed on CD4+ T cells from PBMCs. The CDR3 DNA reads as TGCAGCGTCAAGACGGGAAACACTGAAGCTTTCTTT. It yields the protein CSVKTGNTEAFF.